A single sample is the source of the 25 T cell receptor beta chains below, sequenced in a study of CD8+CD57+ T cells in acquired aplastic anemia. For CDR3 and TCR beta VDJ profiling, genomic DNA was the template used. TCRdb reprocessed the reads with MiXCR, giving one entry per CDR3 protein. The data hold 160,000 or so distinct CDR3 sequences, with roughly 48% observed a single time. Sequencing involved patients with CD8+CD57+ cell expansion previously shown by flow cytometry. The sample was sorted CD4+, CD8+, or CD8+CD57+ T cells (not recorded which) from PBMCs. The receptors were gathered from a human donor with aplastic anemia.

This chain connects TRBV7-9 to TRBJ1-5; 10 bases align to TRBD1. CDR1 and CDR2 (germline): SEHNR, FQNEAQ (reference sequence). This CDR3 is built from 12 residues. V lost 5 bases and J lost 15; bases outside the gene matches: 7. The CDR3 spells CASSRTGQGMHF. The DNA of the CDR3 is TGTGCCAGCAGCCGGACGGGACAGGGGATGCATTTT.

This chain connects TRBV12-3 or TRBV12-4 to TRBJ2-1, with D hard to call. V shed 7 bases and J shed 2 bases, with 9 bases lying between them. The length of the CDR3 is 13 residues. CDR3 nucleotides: TGTGCCAGCACTAAACAGCCCTACAATGAGCAGTTCTTC. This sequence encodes CASTKQPYNEQFF.

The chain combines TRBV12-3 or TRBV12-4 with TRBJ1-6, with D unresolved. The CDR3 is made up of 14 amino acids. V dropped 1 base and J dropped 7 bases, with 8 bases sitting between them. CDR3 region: CASSLDARNSPLHF. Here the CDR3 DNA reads TGTGCCAGCAGTTTAGACGCCAGGAATTCACCCCTCCACTTT.

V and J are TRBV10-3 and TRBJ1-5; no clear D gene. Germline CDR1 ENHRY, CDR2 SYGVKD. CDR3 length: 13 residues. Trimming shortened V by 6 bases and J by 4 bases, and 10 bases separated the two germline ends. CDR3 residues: CAIRARDNQPQHF. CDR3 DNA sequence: TGTGCCATCAGGGCGCGGGATAATCAGCCCCAGCATTTT.

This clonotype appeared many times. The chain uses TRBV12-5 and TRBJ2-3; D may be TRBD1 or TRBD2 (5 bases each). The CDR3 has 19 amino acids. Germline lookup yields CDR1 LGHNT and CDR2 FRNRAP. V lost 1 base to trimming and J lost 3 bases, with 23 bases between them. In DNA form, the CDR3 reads TGTGCTAGTGGTTTGGGGAAGGGGTGGCGCGGAGGCCTAACAGATACGCAGTATTTT. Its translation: CASGLGKGWRGGLTDTQYF.

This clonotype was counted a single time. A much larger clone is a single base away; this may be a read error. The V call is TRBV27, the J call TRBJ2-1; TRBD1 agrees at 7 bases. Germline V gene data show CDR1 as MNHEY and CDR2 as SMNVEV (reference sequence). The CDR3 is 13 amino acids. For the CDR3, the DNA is TGTGCCAGCAAAGCGACAGGGTGGAATGAGCAGATCTTC. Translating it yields CASKATGWNEQIF.

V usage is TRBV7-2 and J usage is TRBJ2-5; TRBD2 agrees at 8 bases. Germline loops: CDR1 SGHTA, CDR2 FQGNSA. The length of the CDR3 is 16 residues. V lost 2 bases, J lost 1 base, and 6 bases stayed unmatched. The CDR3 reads CASSLLSGGFQETQYF. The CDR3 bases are TGTGCCAGCAGCTTACTCAGCGGGGGATTCCAAGAGACCCAGTACTTC.

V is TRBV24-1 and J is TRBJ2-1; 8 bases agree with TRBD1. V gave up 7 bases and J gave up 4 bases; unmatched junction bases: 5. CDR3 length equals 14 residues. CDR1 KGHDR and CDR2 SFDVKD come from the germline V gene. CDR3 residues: CATRAGQDYNEQFF. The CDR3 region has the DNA TGTGCCACCAGGGCGGGACAGGATTACAATGAGCAGTTCTTC.

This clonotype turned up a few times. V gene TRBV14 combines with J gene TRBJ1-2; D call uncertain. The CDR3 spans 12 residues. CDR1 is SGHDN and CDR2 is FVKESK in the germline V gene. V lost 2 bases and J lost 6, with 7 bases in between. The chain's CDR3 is CASSQMQDGYTF. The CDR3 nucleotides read TGTGCCAGCAGCCAAATGCAGGATGGCTACACCTTC.

In nucleotides, the CDR3 is TGTGCCACCAGCAGAGATGTCCTGACTTTC. Protein: CATSRDVLTF. V is TRBV15 and J is TRBJ2-6; D call uncertain. Trimming cost V 0 bases and J 13 bases, with 1 base left between them. The CDR3 runs to 10 residues. Germline CDR1 is LNHNV and CDR2 is YYDKDF (reference sequence).

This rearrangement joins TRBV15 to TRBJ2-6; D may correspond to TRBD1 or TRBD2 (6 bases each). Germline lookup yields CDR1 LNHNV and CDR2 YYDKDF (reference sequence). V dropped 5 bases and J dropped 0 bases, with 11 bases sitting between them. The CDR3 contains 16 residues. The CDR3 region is CATSSEGVSGANVLTF. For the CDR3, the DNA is TGTGCCACCAGCTCGGAGGGGGTCTCTGGGGCCAACGTCCTGACTTTC.

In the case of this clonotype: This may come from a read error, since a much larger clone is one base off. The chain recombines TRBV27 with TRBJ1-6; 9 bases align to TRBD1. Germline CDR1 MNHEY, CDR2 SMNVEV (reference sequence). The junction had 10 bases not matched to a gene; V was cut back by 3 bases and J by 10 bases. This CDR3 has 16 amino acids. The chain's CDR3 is CASSFTRDRERSPLHF. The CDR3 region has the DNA TGTGCCAGCAGTTTTACCCGGGACAGGGAAAGGTCACCCCTCCACTTT.

The CDR3 DNA reads as TGTGCCACCAGCAGGGGGACAGGGCGAGTAAGTCAGCCCCAGCATTTT. Protein: CATSRGTGRVSQPQHF. The chain couples TRBV15 to TRBJ1-5, with TRBD1 identical over 9 bases. The germline CDR1 and CDR2 sequences are LNHNV and YYDKDF (reference sequence). The length of the CDR3 is 16 residues. After removal of 3 bases from V and 6 bases from J, the junction contained 9 bases not matched to a gene. The variable domain in full, completed from reference TRBV15 and TRBJ1-5, reads DAMVIQNPRYQVTQFGKPVTLSCSQTLNHNVMYWYQQKSSQAPKLLFHYYDKDFNNEADTPDNFQSRRPNTSFCFLDIRSPGLGDTAMYLCATSRGTGRVSQPQHFGDGTRLSIL.

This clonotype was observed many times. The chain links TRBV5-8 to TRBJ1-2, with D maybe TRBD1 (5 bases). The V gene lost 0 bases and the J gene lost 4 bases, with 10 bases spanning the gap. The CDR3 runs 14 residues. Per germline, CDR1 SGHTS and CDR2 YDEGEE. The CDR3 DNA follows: TGTGCCAGCAGCTTGGCAGGGTTCAGCTATGGCTACACCTTC. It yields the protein CASSLAGFSYGYTF.

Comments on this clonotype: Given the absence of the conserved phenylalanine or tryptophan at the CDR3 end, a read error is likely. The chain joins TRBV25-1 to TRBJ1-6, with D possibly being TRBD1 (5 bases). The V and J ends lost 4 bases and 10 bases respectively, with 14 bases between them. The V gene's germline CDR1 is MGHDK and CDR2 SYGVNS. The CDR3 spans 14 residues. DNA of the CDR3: TGTGCCAGCAGTGGGCAGGGTTGGAACTCACCCCTCCACCTT. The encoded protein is CASSGQGWNSPLHL.

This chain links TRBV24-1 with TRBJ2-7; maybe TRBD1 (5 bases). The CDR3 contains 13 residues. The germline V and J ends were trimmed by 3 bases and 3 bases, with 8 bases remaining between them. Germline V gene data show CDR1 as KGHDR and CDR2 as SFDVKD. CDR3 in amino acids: CATSDPDSYEQYF. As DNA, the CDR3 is TGTGCCACCAGTGATCCCGACAGCTACGAGCAGTACTTC.

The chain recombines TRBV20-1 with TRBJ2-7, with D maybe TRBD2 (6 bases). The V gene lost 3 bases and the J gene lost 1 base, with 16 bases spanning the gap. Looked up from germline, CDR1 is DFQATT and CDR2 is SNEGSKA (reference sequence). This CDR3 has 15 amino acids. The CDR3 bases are TGCAGTGCTAGGTGGATCGGGAGTATTTCCTACGAGCAGTACTTC. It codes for CSARWIGSISYEQYF.

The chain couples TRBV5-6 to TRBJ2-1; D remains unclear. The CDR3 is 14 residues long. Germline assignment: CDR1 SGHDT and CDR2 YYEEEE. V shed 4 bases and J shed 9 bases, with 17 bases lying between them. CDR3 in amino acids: CASSHETATVEQFF. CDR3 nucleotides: TGTGCCAGCAGCCACGAGACTGCGACGGTTGAGCAGTTCTTC.

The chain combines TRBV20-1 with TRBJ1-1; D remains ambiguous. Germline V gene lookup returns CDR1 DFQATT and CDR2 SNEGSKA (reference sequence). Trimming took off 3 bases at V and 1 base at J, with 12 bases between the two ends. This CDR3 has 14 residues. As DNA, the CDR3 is TGCAGTGCTAGGAAGGTCGGGAGGAACACTGAAGCTTTCTTT. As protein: CSARKVGRNTEAFF.

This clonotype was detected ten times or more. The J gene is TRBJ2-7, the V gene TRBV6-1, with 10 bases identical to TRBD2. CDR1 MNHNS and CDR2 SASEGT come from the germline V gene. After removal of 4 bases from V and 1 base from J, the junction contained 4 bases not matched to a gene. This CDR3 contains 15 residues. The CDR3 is CASSGSSGGSYEQYF. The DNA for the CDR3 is TGTGCCAGCAGTGGCTCTAGCGGGGGATCCTACGAGCAGTACTTC.

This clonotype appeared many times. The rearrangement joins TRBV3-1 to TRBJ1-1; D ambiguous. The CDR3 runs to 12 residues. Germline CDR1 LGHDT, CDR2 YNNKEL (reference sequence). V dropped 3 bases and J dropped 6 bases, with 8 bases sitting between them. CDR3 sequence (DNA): TGTGCCAGCAGCCACCGATGGGCTGAAGCTTTCTTT. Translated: CASSHRWAEAFF.

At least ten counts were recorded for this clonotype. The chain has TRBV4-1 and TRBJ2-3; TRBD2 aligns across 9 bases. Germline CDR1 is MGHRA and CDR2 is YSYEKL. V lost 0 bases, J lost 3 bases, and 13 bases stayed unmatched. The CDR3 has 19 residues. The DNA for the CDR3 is TGCGCCAGCAGCCAAGATTGGAGTAGCGGGGGCGTCCCAACAGATACGCAGTATTTT. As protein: CASSQDWSSGGVPTDTQYF.

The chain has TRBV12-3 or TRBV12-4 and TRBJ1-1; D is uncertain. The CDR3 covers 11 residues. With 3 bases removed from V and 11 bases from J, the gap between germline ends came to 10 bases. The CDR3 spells CASSLEGLAFF. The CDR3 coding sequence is TGTGCCAGCAGTTTGGAAGGGTTGGCTTTCTTT.

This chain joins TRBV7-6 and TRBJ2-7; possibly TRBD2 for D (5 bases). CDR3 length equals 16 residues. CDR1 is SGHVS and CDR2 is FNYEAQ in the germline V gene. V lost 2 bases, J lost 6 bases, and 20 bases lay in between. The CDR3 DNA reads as TGTGCCAGCAGCTTATGGGTTGGTGAGGGCACGCGCGAGCAGTACTTC. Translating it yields CASSLWVGEGTREQYF.

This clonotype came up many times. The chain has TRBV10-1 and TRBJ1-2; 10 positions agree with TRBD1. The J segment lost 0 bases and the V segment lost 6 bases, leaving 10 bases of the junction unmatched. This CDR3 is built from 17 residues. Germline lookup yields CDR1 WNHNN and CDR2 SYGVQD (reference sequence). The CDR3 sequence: CASRAPGQGRANYGYTF. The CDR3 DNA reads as TGCGCCAGCAGGGCACCGGGACAGGGGAGAGCTAACTATGGCTACACCTTC.